Included here is one T cell receptor beta chain sequence, with context. What it binds is unknown. The sample comes from a study of cytotoxic CD8 clonotypes in ibrutinib-treated CLL. Study-level points and caveats: At ibrutinib response, clonality increased, and at progression it declined back toward baseline.

TCRdb's copy holds only in-frame clones and misses some; the assay was immunoSEQ multiplex PCR. The table lists about 140,000 clones, around 81% of them singletons. The sequence derives from a human donor with chronic lymphocytic leukemia. The input for sequencing was PBMCs, taken after 36 months of ibrutinib treatment.

The CDR3 here is CASSGHPGSIYEQYF. In DNA form, the CDR3 reads TGTGCCAGCAGTGGCCACCCCGGGTCCATCTACGAGCAGTACTTC. V and J are TRBV25-1 and TRBJ2-7; D gene uncertain. Trimming stripped 4 bases from V and 3 bases from J, with 16 bases between. The CDR3 extends over 15 amino acids. Germline V gene data show CDR1 as MGHDK and CDR2 as SYGVNS.